This TCR beta chain derives from a study of T cell responses to AZD1222 COVID-19 vaccine. Data came from immunoSEQ multiplex PCR; TCRdb stores just in-frame clones and leaves some out. The data hold some 120,000 clones, with 85% to 95% observed a single time. V was pared by 8 bases and J by 4 bases, with 11 bases between. The CDR3 totals 13 residues. The V gene's germline CDR1 is MDHEN and CDR2 SYDVKM. Source: peripheral blood, taken on day 0 of AZD1222 vaccination. This TCR derives from an adult in good health. This chain connects TRBV28 to TRBJ1-4; D gene unclear. This chain's CDR3 is CASQKFGNEKLFF. In DNA form, the CDR3 reads TGTGCCAGCCAGAAATTTGGTAATGAAAAACTGTTTTTT.